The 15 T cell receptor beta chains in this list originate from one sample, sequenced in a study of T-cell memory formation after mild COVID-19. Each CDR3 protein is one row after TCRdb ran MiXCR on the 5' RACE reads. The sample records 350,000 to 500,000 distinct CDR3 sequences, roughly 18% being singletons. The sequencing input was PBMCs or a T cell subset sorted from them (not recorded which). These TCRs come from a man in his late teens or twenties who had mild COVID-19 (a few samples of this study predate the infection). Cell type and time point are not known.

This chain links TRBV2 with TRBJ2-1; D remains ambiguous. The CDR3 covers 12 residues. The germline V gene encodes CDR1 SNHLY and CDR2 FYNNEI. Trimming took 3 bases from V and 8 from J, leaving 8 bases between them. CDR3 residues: CASSEGGDEQFF. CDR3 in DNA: TGTGCCAGCAGTGAGGGTGGGGATGAGCAGTTCTTC. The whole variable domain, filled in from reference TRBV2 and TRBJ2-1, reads EPEVTQTPSHQVTQMGQEVILRCVPISNHLYFYWYRQILGQKVEFLVSFYNNEISEKSEIFDDQFSVERPDGSNFTLKIRSTKLEDSAMYFCASSEGGDEQFFGPGTRLTVL.

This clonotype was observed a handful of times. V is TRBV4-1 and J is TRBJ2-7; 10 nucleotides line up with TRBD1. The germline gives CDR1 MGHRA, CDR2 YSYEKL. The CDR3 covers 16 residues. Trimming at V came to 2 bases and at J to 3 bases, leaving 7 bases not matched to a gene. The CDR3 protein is CASSQRDRGMIYEQYF. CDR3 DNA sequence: TGCGCCAGCAGCCAACGGGACAGGGGAATGATCTACGAGCAGTACTTC.

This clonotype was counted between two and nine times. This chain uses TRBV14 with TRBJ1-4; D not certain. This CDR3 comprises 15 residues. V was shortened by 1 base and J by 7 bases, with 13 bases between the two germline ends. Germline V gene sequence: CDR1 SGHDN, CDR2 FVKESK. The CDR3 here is CASSQARGVTEKLFF. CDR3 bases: TGTGCCAGCAGCCAAGCCCGAGGTGTCACTGAAAAACTGTTTTTT.

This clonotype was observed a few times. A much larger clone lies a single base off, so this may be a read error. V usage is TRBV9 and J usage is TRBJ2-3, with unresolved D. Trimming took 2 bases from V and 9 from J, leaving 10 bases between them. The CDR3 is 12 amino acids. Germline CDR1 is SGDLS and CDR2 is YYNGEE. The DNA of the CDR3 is TGTGCCAGCAGCGTTACTGACAACACGCAGTATTTT. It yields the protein CASSVTDNTQYF.

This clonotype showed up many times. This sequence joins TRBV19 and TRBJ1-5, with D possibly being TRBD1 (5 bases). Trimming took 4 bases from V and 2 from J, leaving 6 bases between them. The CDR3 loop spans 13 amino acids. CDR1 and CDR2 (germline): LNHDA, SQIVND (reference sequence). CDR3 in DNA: TGTGCCAGTAGTACACAGGGCAATCAGCCCCAGCATTTT. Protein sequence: CASSTQGNQPQHF.

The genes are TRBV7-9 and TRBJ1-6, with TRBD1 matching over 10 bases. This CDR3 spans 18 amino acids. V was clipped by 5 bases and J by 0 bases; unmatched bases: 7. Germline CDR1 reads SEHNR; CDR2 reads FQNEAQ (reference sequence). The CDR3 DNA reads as TGTGCCAGCAGCCTCGGACAGGGGGGGAGCTCCTATAATTCACCCCTCCACTTT. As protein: CASSLGQGGSSYNSPLHF.

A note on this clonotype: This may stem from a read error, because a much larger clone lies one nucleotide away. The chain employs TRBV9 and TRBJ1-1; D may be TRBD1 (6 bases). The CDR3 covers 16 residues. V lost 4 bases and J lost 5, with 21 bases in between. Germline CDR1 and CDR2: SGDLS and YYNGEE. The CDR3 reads CASSTGTWAKITEAFF. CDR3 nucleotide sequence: TGTGCCAGCAGCACCGGGACATGGGCGAAGATTACTGAAGCTTTCTTT.

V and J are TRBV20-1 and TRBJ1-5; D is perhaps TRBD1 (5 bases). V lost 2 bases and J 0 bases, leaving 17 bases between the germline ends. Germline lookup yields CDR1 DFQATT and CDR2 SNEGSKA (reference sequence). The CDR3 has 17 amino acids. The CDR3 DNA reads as TGCAGTGCTAGAAGCCCTACAGGAGAGGATAGCAATCAGCCCCAGCATTTT. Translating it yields CSARSPTGEDSNQPQHF.

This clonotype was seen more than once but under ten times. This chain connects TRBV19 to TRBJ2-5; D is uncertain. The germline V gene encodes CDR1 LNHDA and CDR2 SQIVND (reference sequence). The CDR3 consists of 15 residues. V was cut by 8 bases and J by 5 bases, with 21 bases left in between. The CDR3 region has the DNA TGTGCCAGTTCACCCGAAGGCCTTGAGGTTGAGACCCAGTACTTC. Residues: CASSPEGLEVETQYF.

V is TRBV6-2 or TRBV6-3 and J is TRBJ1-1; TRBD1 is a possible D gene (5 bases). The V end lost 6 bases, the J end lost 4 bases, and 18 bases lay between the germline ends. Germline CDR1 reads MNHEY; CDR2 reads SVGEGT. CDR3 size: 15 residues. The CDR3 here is CASRPRQLLGTEAFF. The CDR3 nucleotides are TGTGCCAGCAGGCCACGACAGCTACTGGGCACTGAAGCTTTCTTT.

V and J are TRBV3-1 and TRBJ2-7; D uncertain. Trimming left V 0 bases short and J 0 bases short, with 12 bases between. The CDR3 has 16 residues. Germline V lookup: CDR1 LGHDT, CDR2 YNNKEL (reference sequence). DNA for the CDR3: TGTGCCAGCAGCCAAGATGGACGGTTAAGCTCCTACGAGCAGTACTTC. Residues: CASSQDGRLSSYEQYF.

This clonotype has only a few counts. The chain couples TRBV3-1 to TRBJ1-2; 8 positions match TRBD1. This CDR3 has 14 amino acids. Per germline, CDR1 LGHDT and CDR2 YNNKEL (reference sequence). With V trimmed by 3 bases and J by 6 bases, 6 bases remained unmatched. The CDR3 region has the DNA TGTGCCAGCAGCCACCTCACAGGGGGTAATGGCTACACCTTC. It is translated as CASSHLTGGNGYTF.

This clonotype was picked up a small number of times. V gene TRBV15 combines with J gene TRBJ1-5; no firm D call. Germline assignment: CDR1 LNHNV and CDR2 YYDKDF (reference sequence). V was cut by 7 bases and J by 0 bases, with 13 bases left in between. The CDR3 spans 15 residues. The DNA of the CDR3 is TGTGCCACCACACGTCATCCAGTTAGCAATCAGCCCCAGCATTTT. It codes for CATTRHPVSNQPQHF.

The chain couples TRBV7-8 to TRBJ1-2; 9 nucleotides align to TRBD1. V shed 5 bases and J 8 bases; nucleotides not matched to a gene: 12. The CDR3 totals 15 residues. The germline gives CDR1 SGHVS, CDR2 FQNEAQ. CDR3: CASSGRDRVSGGYTF. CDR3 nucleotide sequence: TGTGCCAGCAGCGGCAGGGACAGGGTCTCGGGGGGCTACACCTTC.

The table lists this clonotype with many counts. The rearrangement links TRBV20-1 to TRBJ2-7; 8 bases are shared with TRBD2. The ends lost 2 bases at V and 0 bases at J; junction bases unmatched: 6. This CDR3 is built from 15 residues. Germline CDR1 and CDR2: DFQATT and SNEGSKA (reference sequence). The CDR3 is CSARSAGGNSYEQYF. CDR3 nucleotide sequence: TGCAGTGCTAGATCGGCGGGGGGTAACTCCTACGAGCAGTACTTC.